This section outlines one T cell receptor beta chain sequence together with its context. Its antigen is unknown. Clones were read by immunoSEQ multiplex PCR, and TCRdb kept only the in-frame ones, dropping some. The data show 20,000 to 25,000 clones, around 80% seen once. This entry belongs to a study of OX40 agonist ivuxolimab in advanced cancers. Overall study: At 82.7% male, the cohort had a mean age of about 60 years, ranging from about 23 to 79.

Broader study findings: Expanded clones were, on average, more numerous among CD8+ T cells than CD4+.

Germline lookup yields CDR1 SGDLS and CDR2 YYNGEE. There are 11 residues in the CDR3. The V end lost 7 bases, the J end lost 3 bases, and 8 bases lay between the germline ends. The V call is TRBV9, the J call TRBJ2-7, with D hard to call. The source was CD4+ or CD8+ T cells sorted from blood, collected in a trial of the OX40 agonist ivuxolimab. The TCR comes from an adult with an advanced solid tumor such as melanoma, head and neck, liver or kidney cancer. The CDR3 bases are TGTGCCAGCGGGGAATTCTACGAGCAGTACTTC. Translated: CASGEFYEQYF.